This TCR beta chain was observed in a study of shared clonotypes between healthy human individuals. At the deep level, the assay was run. Genomic DNA of every subset was divided equally among multiple immunoSEQ plates. An approximately 200 ng quantity of DNA, 30,000 to 35,000 T cell genomes, went into the sorted-subset replicate PCRs. Using immunoSEQ multiplex PCR, the repertoire was profiled, and TCRdb retains in-frame clones only, with some absent. Of about 1.5 million clones listed, approximately 98% are singletons. This CDR3 contains 15 residues. Germline values: CDR1 MDHEN, CDR2 SYDVKM. Trimming removed 5 bases from V and 4 bases from J; junction bases left unmatched: 8.

Sequenced material: naive CD4+ T cells sorted from blood. The subset denotes: CD45RA+ positively selected. This TCR was recovered from a man aged 30 to 39 in good health. This chain connects TRBV28 to TRBJ1-2, with TRBD1 identical over 9 bases. The CDR3 protein is CASSPAGQGSYGYTF. The DNA for the CDR3 is TGTGCCAGCAGTCCCGCGGGACAGGGATCCTATGGCTACACCTTC.